Listed below are T cell receptor beta chains from one sample, sequenced in a study of T cells in Graves' hyperthyroidism and ophthalmopathy. TCRdb passed the multiplex PCR reads through MiXCR, listing each CDR3 protein once. This sample has over 700,000 distinct CDR3 sequences, with around a sixth found just once. The sample comprised blood. All receptors come from a woman in her forties or fifties with Graves' hyperthyroidism that later progressed to Graves' ophthalmopathy. CDR3s include the opening cysteine and the closing phenylalanine or tryptophan. A D gene is named only where the DNA matches it firmly. The size entry is marked missing in some rows and otherwise reads once, few, many or a size class.

CASSHTQGDTEAFF TGTGCCAGCTCACACACTCAGGGTGACACTGAAGCTTTCTTT NA TRBJ1-1 few TRBV18
CASSFQGENYGYTF TGCGCCAGCAGCTTCCAGGGGGAAAACTATGGCTACACCTTC TRBD1 TRBJ1-2 many TRBV5-1
CASRTGTRGYTF TGTGCCAGCAGAACCGGGACAAGAGGCTACACCTTC NA TRBJ1-2 few TRBV6-1
CASSFGTSNQPQHF TGTGCCAGCAGCTTCGGGACAAGCAATCAGCCCCAGCATTTT NA TRBJ1-5 many TRBV13
CASSPGLHGYTF TGTGCCAGCAGCCCGGGACTCCATGGCTACACCTTC NA TRBJ1-2 few TRBV6-2/TRBV6-3
CASSVAQNNEKLFF TGTGCCAGCAGCGTAGCGCAGAATAATGAAAAACTGTTTTTT NA TRBJ1-4 few TRBV9
CATSDLKSGVNTGELFF TGTGCCACCAGTGATTTGAAGAGCGGGGTTAACACCGGGGAGCTGTTTTTT TRBD2 TRBJ2-2 many TRBV24-1
CASSLLGEGNYGYTF TGTGCCAGCAGTCTCCTTGGGGAGGGTAACTATGGCTACACCTTC NA TRBJ1-2 NA TRBV28
CASSYNPGRGNSPLHF TGTGCCAGCAGCTATAACCCCGGACGGGGGAATTCACCCCTCCACTTT NA TRBJ1-6 few TRBV7-8
CASSSDIASYEQYF TGTGCCAGCAGTTCGGACATCGCCTCCTACGAGCAGTACTTC NA TRBJ2-7 NA TRBV28
CASSQRRTEAFF TGCGCCAGCAGCCAACGGCGCACTGAAGCTTTCTTT NA TRBJ1-1 few TRBV4-1
CASTQRFPTDTQYF TGTGCCAGCACCCAGAGGTTCCCCACAGATACGCAGTATTTT NA TRBJ2-3 many TRBV7-9
CASSLSGRGPGRGAFF TGTGCCAGCAGTTTGAGTGGCAGGGGGCCTGGTCGGGGAGCTTTCTTT TRBD1 TRBJ1-1 NA TRBV28
CASSQAAQSQETQYF TGCGCCAGCAGCCAAGCGGCTCAGTCCCAAGAGACCCAGTACTTC NA TRBJ2-5 few TRBV4-1
CASSQPRGGVETQYF TGCGCCAGCAGCCAACCCAGGGGCGGGGTTGAGACCCAGTACTTC NA TRBJ2-5 few TRBV4-1
CAIKTGMTGNTIYF TGTGCCATCAAGACAGGGATGACTGGAAACACCATATATTTT TRBD1 TRBJ1-3 few TRBV13
CAGSPQGAGQPQHF TGTGCCGGCTCACCGCAGGGGGCAGGTCAGCCCCAGCATTTT TRBD1 TRBJ1-5 NA TRBV18
CASSQWGQGGNYGYTF TGCGCCAGCAGCCAGTGGGGACAGGGGGGTAACTATGGCTACACCTTC TRBD1 TRBJ1-2 many TRBV4-1
CASSSFLGTGFWNEQFF TGTGCCAGCAGCTCGTTTTTGGGGACAGGGTTCTGGAATGAGCAGTTCTTC TRBD1 TRBJ2-1 many TRBV5-8
CASSPWGGEPNTEAFF TGTGCCAGCAGTCCCTGGGGTGGCGAGCCGAACACTGAAGCTTTCTTT NA TRBJ1-1 once TRBV28
CASSFLTDFYGYTF TGTGCCAGCAGTTTTCTAACGGATTTCTATGGCTACACCTTC NA TRBJ1-2 NA TRBV12-3/TRBV12-4
CASSELGVSTDTQYF TGTGCCAGCAGTGAATTGGGGGTGAGCACAGATACGCAGTATTTT NA TRBJ2-3 NA TRBV6-1
CASSSRTVLEAFF TGTGCCAGCAGCTCCCGGACAGTCTTGGAGGCTTTCTTT NA TRBJ1-1 NA TRBV7-9
CASSQVNNYGYTF TGTGCCAGCAGCCAAGTAAATAACTATGGCTACACCTTC NA TRBJ1-2 many TRBV3-1
CSAIRPGLLNYGYTF TGCAGTGCTATTCGACCGGGACTGCTTAACTATGGCTACACCTTC NA TRBJ1-2 few TRBV20-1
CASSLNWVGRYNSPLHF TGTGCCAGCAGCTTAAATTGGGTGGGGCGCTATAATTCACCCCTCCACTTT NA TRBJ1-6 few TRBV11-2
CASSEGFGGATYEQYF TGTGCCAGCAGTGAAGGGTTCGGGGGTGCCACCTACGAGCAGTACTTC NA TRBJ2-7 many TRBV6-1
CASRAGGYTEAFF TGTGCCAGCAGGGCAGGGGGTTACACTGAAGCTTTCTTT TRBD1 TRBJ1-1 few TRBV6-1
CASSQASGYNEKLFF TGTGCCAGCAGCCAAGCCTCCGGATATAATGAAAAACTGTTTTTT NA TRBJ1-4 many TRBV3-1
CASSLYRAKAEAFF TGTGCCAGCAGCTTGTACAGGGCGAAGGCTGAAGCTTTCTTT NA TRBJ1-1 NA TRBV11-2
CASSNWTGRRETQYF TGTGCCAGTAGTAATTGGACAGGGCGTCGGGAGACCCAGTACTTC TRBD1 TRBJ2-5 NA TRBV19
CASSSAEGSSYEQYF TGTGCCAGCAGCTCAGCGGAGGGTAGCTCCTACGAGCAGTACTTC NA TRBJ2-7 NA TRBV7-9
CAWSFRSAGELFF TGTGCCTGGAGTTTCCGATCGGCCGGGGAGCTGTTTTTT NA TRBJ2-2 many TRBV30
CASSLGPTPSPLHF TGTGCCAGCAGTTTAGGCCCGACCCCCTCGCCCCTCCACTTT NA TRBJ1-6 NA TRBV27
CASSIAVQGGKNTEAFF TGTGCCAGTAGTATTGCTGTTCAGGGAGGGAAGAACACTGAAGCTTTCTTT NA TRBJ1-1 NA TRBV19
CASSLAHYGYTF TGTGCCAGCAGCTTAGCTCACTATGGCTACACCTTC NA TRBJ1-2 many TRBV11-2
CASSRPYNEQFF TGTGCCAGCAGCCGACCCTACAATGAGCAGTTCTTC NA TRBJ2-1 NA TRBV7-8
CASAGQGPDTQYF TGTGCCAGCGCCGGACAGGGACCAGATACGCAGTATTTT TRBD1 TRBJ2-3 NA TRBV27
CASSLVTYGYTF TGTGCCAGCAGCTTGGTGACCTATGGCTACACCTTC NA TRBJ1-2 many TRBV5-5
CASSEDRGNEKLFF TGTGCCAGCTCAGAGGACAGGGGGAATGAAAAACTGTTTTTT TRBD1 TRBJ1-4 NA TRBV18
CSARGGHGVTEAFF TGCAGTGCTAGAGGTGGCCACGGGGTAACTGAAGCTTTCTTT NA TRBJ1-1 many TRBV20-1
CASREPRGARTGELFF TGTGCCAGCAGAGAGCCCAGGGGGGCGCGAACCGGGGAGCTGTTTTTT NA TRBJ2-2 few TRBV7-9
CASSLVPGGLNNEQFF TGCGCCAGCAGCTTGGTACCGGGAGGGCTTAACAATGAGCAGTTCTTC TRBD2 TRBJ2-1 NA TRBV5-1
CSALDRGEGIDEQYF TGCAGTGCCCTTGACAGGGGCGAAGGTATAGACGAGCAGTACTTC TRBD1 TRBJ2-7 many TRBV20-1
CASSIRTLMNTEAFF TGTGCCAGTAGTATACGGACATTAATGAACACTGAAGCTTTCTTT NA TRBJ1-1 few TRBV19
CASRPWDRFTDTQYF TGCGCCAGCCGGCCTTGGGACCGGTTCACAGATACGCAGTATTTT NA TRBJ2-3 many TRBV5-1
CASSTDRASRPYEQYF TGTGCCAGCAGCACAGACCGGGCTAGCAGACCCTACGAGCAGTACTTC NA TRBJ2-7 many TRBV5-5
CASSRPGQGDYEQYF TGTGCCAGCAGCCGTCCGGGACAGGGGGACTACGAGCAGTACTTC TRBD1 TRBJ2-7 once TRBV5-4
CASRHGQARYGYTF TGTGCCAGCAGACACGGACAGGCACGCTATGGCTACACCTTC TRBD1 TRBJ1-2 many TRBV3-1
CVSSAFPSGGGPNGGAEAFF TGTGTCAGCAGCGCATTCCCGAGCGGAGGGGGCCCGAATGGAGGGGCTGAAGCTTTCTTT TRBD1 TRBJ1-1 NA TRBV11-2
CASSIRSGGALYQETQYF TGTGCCAGTAGTATACGGAGCGGGGGGGCCCTGTACCAAGAGACCCAGTACTTC TRBD2 TRBJ2-5 NA TRBV5-5
CASSFGASNEKLFF TGTGCCAGCAGCTTCGGGGCGTCGAATGAAAAACTGTTTTTT NA TRBJ1-4 NA TRBV13
CASSDPRQGKSYEQYF TGTGCCAGCAGTGACCCTAGACAGGGGAAATCCTACGAGCAGTACTTC TRBD1 TRBJ2-7 NA TRBV6-1
CASSIGRWGNEQFF TGTGCCAGTAGTATCGGCCGGTGGGGGAATGAGCAGTTCTTC NA TRBJ2-1 NA TRBV19